These 6 T cell receptor beta chains originate from one sample sequenced in a study of PD-1 blockade in classical Hodgkin lymphoma. As to time point: cycle 4 day 1 (C4D1), after less than 7 weeks of nivolumab. Exposure to brentuximab vedotin varied, and each patient had relapsed following autologous stem cell transplantation. Method: immunoSEQ multiplex PCR; TCRdb's copy keeps in-frame clones and lacks some. The sample holds some 21,000 clones, roughly 85% seen once. The material sequenced was peripheral blood mononuclear cells (PBMCs), taken before the fourth cycle of nivolumab. The receptors were sampled from a human donor with classical Hodgkin lymphoma.

The chain couples TRBV11-2 to TRBJ1-1, with 10 bases lining up with TRBD1. CDR1 and CDR2 from the germline V gene are SGHAT and FQNNGV. J gave up 0 bases and V 5 bases, and 9 bases lay outside the gene matches. CDR3 length: 17 amino acids. In nucleotides, the CDR3 is TGTGCCAGCAGCACCCGGGACAGGGGAACGATGAACACTGAAGCTTTCTTT. Its translation: CASSTRDRGTMNTEAFF.

The gene calls are TRBV15 and TRBJ1-4; TRBD1 agrees at 7 bases. The CDR3 sequence is 15 residues long. V shed 1 base and J 4 bases; nucleotides not matched to a gene: 3. CDR1 is LNHNV, CDR2 YYDKDF, per germline (reference sequence). The CDR3 nucleotides read TGTGCCACCAGCAGAGCCACAGGGGATAATGAAAAACTGTTTTTT. Translating it yields CATSRATGDNEKLFF.

This clone came up once. This rearrangement joins TRBV28 to TRBJ1-2; D perhaps matches TRBD1 (6 bases). The V end lost 7 bases, the J end lost 7 bases, and 13 bases lay between the germline ends. Germline V gene data show CDR1 as MDHEN and CDR2 as SYDVKM. The CDR3 loop spans 12 amino acids. The CDR3 protein is CASIGGAFGYTF. The CDR3 region has the DNA TGTGCCAGCATTGGGGGGGCGTTTGGCTACACCTTC.

This chain links TRBV29-1 with TRBJ1-5; D may be TRBD1 (6 bases). CDR1 and CDR2 from the germline V gene are SQVTM and ANQGSEA. This CDR3 is built from 13 residues. Trimming stripped 2 bases from V and 8 bases from J, with 13 bases between. CDR3 nucleotide sequence: TGCAGCGTTGAAATGGGGTCAGGGGAGCCCCAGCATTTT. Protein product: CSVEMGSGEPQHF. Combining the CDR3 with reference TRBV29-1 and TRBJ1-5 gives the whole variable domain SAVISQKPSRDICQRGTSLTIQCQVDSQVTMMFWYRQQPGQSLTLIATANQGSEATYESGFVIDKFPISRPNLTFSTLTVSNMSPEDSSIYLCSVEMGSGEPQHFGDGTRLSIL.

The chain is built from TRBV6-6 and TRBJ2-7; TRBD1 matches at 8 bases. Germline assignment: CDR1 MNHNY and CDR2 SVGAGI (reference sequence). Unmatched junction bases numbered 3, after V lost 0 bases and J lost 2 bases. This CDR3 spans 15 amino acids. CDR3 sequence (DNA): TGTGCCAGCAGTTACTCGGGACAGGTTGCCTACGAGCAGTACTTC. It is translated as CASSYSGQVAYEQYF.

This clone came up once. This sequence joins TRBV19 and TRBJ1-5, with unresolved D. Germline V lookup: CDR1 LNHDA, CDR2 SQIVND (reference sequence). The V end was cut by 1 base, the J end by 9 bases, with 13 bases between. The CDR3 consists of 14 residues. CDR3: CASSIAPPFWPQHF. The CDR3 DNA sequence: TGTGCCAGTAGTATAGCTCCCCCCTTCTGGCCCCAGCATTTT.